Below, one T cell receptor (beta chain) is given with its context. Looked up from germline, CDR1 is MDHEN and CDR2 is SYDVKM. V was trimmed by 6 bases and J by 2 bases, leaving 11 bases between them. The CDR3 totals 15 residues. Assay: immunoSEQ multiplex PCR; the TCRdb copy retains only in-frame clones and omits some. The sample yields 140,000 or so clones, around 84% seen once. This record belongs to a study of blood T cell repertoires in COVID-19. The TCR comes from a man aged 55 to 70 with active or convalescent COVID-19. Sequencing was carried out using peripheral blood. This chain connects TRBV28 to TRBJ2-6; no firm D call. This chain's CDR3 is CASRSPGAGANVLTF. In DNA form, the CDR3 reads TGTGCCAGCAGATCGCCCGGAGCTGGGGCCAACGTCCTGACTTTC. Drawing the rest from reference TRBV28 and TRBJ2-6, the complete variable domain is DVKVTQSSRYLVKRTGEKVFLECVQDMDHENMFWYRQDPGLGLRLIYFSYDVKMKEKGDIPEGYSVSREKKERFSLILESASTNQTSMYLCASRSPGAGANVLTFGAGSRLTVL.